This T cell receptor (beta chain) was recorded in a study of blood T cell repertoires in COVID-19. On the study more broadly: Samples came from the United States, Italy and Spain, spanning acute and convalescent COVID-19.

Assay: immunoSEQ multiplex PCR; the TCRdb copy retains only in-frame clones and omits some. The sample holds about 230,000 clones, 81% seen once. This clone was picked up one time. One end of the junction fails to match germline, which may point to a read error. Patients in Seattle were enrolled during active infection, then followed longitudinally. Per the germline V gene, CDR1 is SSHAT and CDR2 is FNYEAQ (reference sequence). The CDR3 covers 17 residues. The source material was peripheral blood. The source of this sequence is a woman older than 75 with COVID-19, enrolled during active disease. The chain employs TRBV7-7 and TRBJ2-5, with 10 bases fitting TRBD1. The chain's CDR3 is CASSPQSGTGDQETQYF. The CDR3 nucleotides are TGTGCTAGCAGCCCGCAATCCGGGACAGGGGACCAAGAGACCCAGTACTTC. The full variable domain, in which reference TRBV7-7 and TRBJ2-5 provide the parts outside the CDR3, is GAGVSQSPRYKVTKRGQDVTLRCDPISSHATLYWYQQALGQGPEFLTYFNYEAQPDKSGLPSDRFSAERPEGSISTLTIQRTEQRDSAMYRCASSPQSGTGDQETQYFGPGTRLLVL.